This T cell receptor (beta chain) came from a study of blood T cell repertoires in COVID-19. Background on the study: Sites in the United States, Italy and Spain provided acute and convalescent COVID-19 samples. T cells, B-cell-depleted T cells, or PBMCs provided the cDNA or gDNA that served as material.

As handled by the study authors: The authors estimated nucleated cell counts from reference gene primer amplification. TCRdb's copy holds only in-frame clones and misses some; the assay was immunoSEQ multiplex PCR. V, J and clone size reflect that table, while D and trimming were determined from the DNA. The sample comprises 74,000 or so clones, over 80% of which are singletons, and roughly 2.3% rests with the top ten. The junction had 2 bases not matched to a gene; V was cut back by 4 bases and J by 7 bases. The CDR3 is made up of 14 amino acids. Germline V gene lookup returns CDR1 LGHDT and CDR2 YNNKEL (reference sequence).

The chain employs TRBV3-1 (or the pseudogene TRBV3-2) and TRBJ1-6; 9 bases map to TRBD1. The sequenced sample was peripheral blood. This TCR was recovered from a human donor in a cohort sampled during active COVID-19. CDR3 coding DNA: TGTGCCAGCAGCCCCGGGACAGGGAATTCACCCCTCCACTTT. This encodes CASSPGTGNSPLHF.